This TCR beta chain was sequenced in a study of T cells after posttransplantation cyclophosphamide. After removal of 3 bases from V and 9 bases from J, the junction contained 5 bases not matched to a gene. The CDR3 spans 14 residues. Germline lookup yields CDR1 MDHEN and CDR2 SYDVKM. In regard to this clone: Its specificity is unknown.

Points from the study as a whole: Skin or GI-infiltrating T cells shared few TRB sequences with blood. Recipient CMV seropositivity and CMV reactivation strongly tracked TRB clonality.

Profiled with immunoSEQ multiplex PCR; TCRdb holds only in-frame clones, not every one. The table includes some 5,700 clones, roughly 98% detected once. This TCR was recovered from a man in his forties or fifties in good health, CMV-negative, and a related stem cell transplant donor. The sequenced sample consisted of memory CD4+ T cells sorted from PBMCs. The chain couples TRBV28 to TRBJ2-4; TRBD1 matches 10 bases. This CDR3 reads CASSFSDRGGIQYF. CDR3 bases: TGTGCCAGCAGTTTTTCGGACAGGGGGGGCATTCAGTACTTC.